This T cell receptor (beta chain) comes out of a study of shared clonotypes between healthy human individuals. This CDR3 contains 15 residues. V lost 2 bases to trimming and J lost 6 bases, with 14 bases between them. Germline CDR1 LNHNV, CDR2 YYDKDF (reference sequence). Cells designated naive CD8 were CD45RO-negative and were positively selected for CCR7, with terminally differentiated effector memory CD45RA+ cells excluded. This table comes from immunoSEQ multiplex PCR, and its TCRdb copy is limited to in-frame clones, with some not included. The sample records 800,000 to 950,000 clones, about 96% being singletons.

The J gene is TRBJ2-1, the V gene TRBV15, with D perhaps assigned TRBD1 or TRBD2 (5 bases each). The source is a man aged 30 to 39 in good health. The material sequenced was naive CD8+ T cells sorted from blood. The CDR3 loop is CATSRSGTLGNEQFF. The DNA of the CDR3 is TGTGCCACCAGCAGATCCGGGACCCTCGGCAATGAGCAGTTCTTC.